The source of this T cell receptor beta chain is a study of T-cell reconstitution after alpha-beta-depleted transplantation in children. The study, taken as a whole, reports: Once a year had passed after transplant, T-cell counts and diversity came mostly from newly produced T cells. Surviving recipient cells, namely T cells and thymic progenitors, were the source of high day-60 TCRbeta diversity in some patients. Several hundred expanded graft clones reportedly were the source of alpha-beta T cells about two months after transplant.

This clonotype was seen repeatedly, ten times or more. The target antigen is unknown. The library targeted TCRbeta and was prepared with unique molecular identifiers. In TCRdb, the PCR reads were re-called with MiXCR into one record per CDR3 protein. The table has some 200,000 distinct CDR3 sequences, around 5.9% seen once. The CDR3 is 14 residues long. Germline V gene data show CDR1 as LNHNV and CDR2 as YYDKDF (reference sequence). The V end lost 2 bases, the J end lost 0 bases, and 8 bases lay between the germline ends. J is TRBJ2-7 and V is TRBV15; D is possibly TRBD2 (6 bases). The TCR comes from a girl in the first two years of life with combined immunodeficiency, due to receive a stem cell transplant. Sequences were derived from PBMCs, sampled before TCRalphabeta/CD19-depleted stem cell transplant. The CDR3 DNA follows: TGTGCCACCAGCAGACTCGGGGGCTCCTACGAGCAGTACTTC. Protein sequence: CATSRLGGSYEQYF.